This T cell receptor (beta chain) was recovered during a study of blood T cell repertoires in COVID-19. Germline loops: CDR1 SGHRS, CDR2 YFSETQ. CDR3 length equals 13 residues. V gave up 3 bases and J gave up 6 bases; unmatched junction bases: 3. In the original processing: Amplification of reference gene primers was used by the study to estimate nucleated cell counts. Profiled with immunoSEQ multiplex PCR; TCRdb holds only in-frame clones, not every one. The D gene and trimming were derived from the DNA, and the V and J assignments and clone size from that table. In the table there are about 370,000 clones, approximately 87% of which are singletons.

The specimen sequenced was peripheral blood. This chain links TRBV5-1 with TRBJ2-4, with 7 bases lining up with TRBD2. The sequence was obtained from a young woman with COVID-19, enrolled during active disease. The CDR3 bases are TGCGCCAGCAGCTGGGGGGAGGGAAACATTCAGTACTTC. As protein: CASSWGEGNIQYF.